The 6 T cell receptor beta chains below come from one sample, sequenced in a study of a mutant IDH1 vaccine in newly diagnosed glioma. The time point here: week 23, last vaccination. Each dose delivered 300 ug of mutant IDH1 20-mer peptide subcutaneously with imiquimod. Their specific antigens are unknown. Repertoires were generated with immunoSEQ multiplex PCR, while TCRdb's copy carries only in-frame clones and drops some. The sample lists roughly 74,000 clones, roughly 85% occurring once. The sequences come from PBMCs, collected from a glioma patient whose treatment included an IDH1 peptide vaccine. The receptor set was obtained from a young man with glioma. Some clones in this sample may be carry-over from other donors' samples.

The chain employs TRBV19 and TRBJ2-2, with D hard to call. Germline CDR1 is LNHDA and CDR2 is SQIVND (reference sequence). Trimming removed 6 bases from V and 1 base from J, with 9 bases in between. The CDR3 totals 14 residues. CDR3 in DNA: TGTGCCAGTAGCCGGTGGGAGAACACCGGGGAGCTGTTTTTT. This encodes CASSRWENTGELFF. The variable domain in full, with the rest retrieved from reference TRBV19 and TRBJ2-2, is DGGITQSPKYLFRKEGQNVTLSCEQNLNHDAMYWYRQDPGQGLRLIYYSQIVNDFQKGDIAEGYSVSREKKESFPLTVTSAQKNPTAFYLCASSRWENTGELFFGEGSRLTVL.

The chain couples TRBV11-2 to TRBJ2-3, with D unclear. This CDR3 contains 16 residues. Per germline, CDR1 SGHAT and CDR2 FQNNGV. Trimming removed 5 bases at V and 1 base at J, with 16 bases between. In nucleotides, the CDR3 is TGTGCCAGCAGCCCCACGATGAGCCCGCGCACAGATACGCAGTATTTT. Translation: CASSPTMSPRTDTQYF.

This chain uses TRBV10-2 with TRBJ1-1, with D possibly being TRBD1 (5 bases). Trimming removed 6 bases at V and 11 bases at J, with 19 bases between. CDR1 is WSHSY, CDR2 SAAADI, per germline. The CDR3 has 13 amino acids. The CDR3 is CASRDSGQGSAFF. For the CDR3, the DNA is TGCGCCAGCAGGGATAGTGGGCAGGGTTCTGCTTTCTTT.

A few counts support this clone. Other DNA sequences from this sample encode an identical CDR3 as well. The CDR3 sequence: CASSVDSGNTIYF. Here the CDR3 DNA reads TGTGCCAGCAGCGTAGACTCTGGAAACACCATATATTTT. The chain links TRBV9 to TRBJ1-3; D is uncertain. Germline CDR1 reads SGDLS; CDR2 reads YYNGEE. With 0 bases removed from V and 0 bases from J, the gap between germline ends came to 1 base. The CDR3 loop spans 13 amino acids. The variable domain in full, with the rest retrieved from reference TRBV9 and TRBJ1-3, is DSGVTQTPKHLITATGQRVTLRCSPRSGDLSVYWYQQSLDQGLQFLIQYYNGEERAKGNILERFSAQQFPDLHSELNLSSLELGDSALYFCASSVDSGNTIYFGEGSWLTVV.

This chain connects TRBV4-1 to TRBJ1-1, with 10 bases lining up with TRBD1. The CDR3 loop spans 15 amino acids. V dropped 2 bases and J dropped 6; count of bases not matched to a gene: 6. Germline V gives CDR1 MGHRA, CDR2 YSYEKL. For the CDR3, the DNA is TGCGCCAGCAGCCAACCGGGACAGGGGAGGTCTGAAGCTTTCTTT. Translated: CASSQPGQGRSEAFF.

The chain is built from TRBV4-1 and TRBJ1-4; a possible D gene is TRBD1 (5 bases). CDR1 and CDR2 from the germline V gene are MGHRA and YSYEKL. V was shortened by 1 base and J by 2 bases, with 14 bases between the two germline ends. The CDR3 has 17 amino acids. CDR3 sequence reads: CASSQVWEGATNEKLFF. The DNA for the CDR3 is TGCGCCAGCAGCCAAGTCTGGGAAGGGGCTACTAATGAAAAACTGTTTTTT.